This TCR beta chain was obtained from a study of blood T cell repertoires in COVID-19. Study overall: Samples of COVID-19 (acute and convalescent) were obtained from the United States, Italy and Spain. Sources were T cells, B-cell-depleted T cells, or PBMCs; the material itself was cDNA or gDNA.

Clones were read by immunoSEQ multiplex PCR, and TCRdb kept only the in-frame ones, dropping some. This sample yields roughly 250,000 clones, of which roughly nine tenths are seen a single time; around 12% belongs to the top ten. Patients from Seattle were sampled longitudinally, starting during active infection. The clonotype comes from a woman in her 30s with COVID-19, enrolled during active disease. The specimen was peripheral blood.

CDR3 in amino acids: CASSRTGLGYEQYF. Written as DNA, the CDR3 is TGCGCCAGCAGCCGAACAGGGTTGGGCTACGAGCAGTACTTC. The chain employs TRBV4-1 and TRBJ2-7; the D gene is possibly TRBD1 (6 bases). This CDR3 is built from 14 residues. Trimming took off 4 bases at V and 3 bases at J, with 13 bases between the two ends. From germline, CDR1 is MGHRA and CDR2 YSYEKL.